Included here is one T cell receptor beta chain sequence, with context. These data originate in a study of CD8+ T cells in alopecia areata. V lost 5 bases to trimming and J lost 2 bases, with 13 bases between them. This CDR3 comprises 13 residues. The germline V gene encodes CDR1 GTSNPN and CDR2 SVGIG (reference sequence). RNA extraction and reverse transcription yielded cDNA as sequencing template. Method: immunoSEQ multiplex PCR; TCRdb's copy keeps in-frame clones and lacks some. The sample includes about 150,000 clones, 45% to 60% of them seen just once. The V and J genes are TRBV30 and TRBJ2-7, with D possibly being TRBD2 (6 bases). This TCR was recovered from a human donor with alopecia areata. The sequencing used CD8+ T cells sorted from blood, collected at week 0. CDR3: CAWEVSGTYEQYF. The CDR3 nucleotides read TGTGCCTGGGAGGTTAGCGGCACCTACGAGCAGTACTTC. The complete variable domain, with remaining parts taken from reference TRBV30 and TRBJ2-7, reads SQTIHQWPATLVQPVGSPLSLECTVEGTSNPNLYWYRQAAGRGLQLLFYSVGIGQISSEVPQNLSASRPQDRQFILSSKKLLLSDSGFYLCAWEVSGTYEQYFGPGTRLTVT.